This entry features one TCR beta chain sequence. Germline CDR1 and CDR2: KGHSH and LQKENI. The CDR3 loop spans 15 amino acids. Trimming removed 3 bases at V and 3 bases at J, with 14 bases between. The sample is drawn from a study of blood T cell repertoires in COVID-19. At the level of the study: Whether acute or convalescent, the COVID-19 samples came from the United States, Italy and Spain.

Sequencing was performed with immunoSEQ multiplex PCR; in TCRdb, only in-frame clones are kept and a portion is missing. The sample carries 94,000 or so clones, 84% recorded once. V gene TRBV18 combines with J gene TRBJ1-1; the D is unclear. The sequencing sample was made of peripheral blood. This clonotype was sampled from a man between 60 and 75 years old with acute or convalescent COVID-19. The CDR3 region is CASSPRRSYDTEAFF. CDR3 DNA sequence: TGTGCCAGCTCACCTCGCAGGTCGTACGACACTGAAGCTTTCTTT.